This T cell receptor (beta chain) derives from a study of Graves' ophthalmopathy and Graves' hyperthyroidism. Germline V lookup: CDR1 DFQATT, CDR2 SNEGSKA (reference sequence). The CDR3 has 15 residues. Trimming cost V 2 bases and J 0 bases, with 13 bases left between them. Findings of the study overall: Most expanded clonotypes in thyroid above 0.001 frequency also showed up in blood. The model achieved 70.59% sensitivity and roughly 72% specificity for ophthalmopathy progression.

The authors enrolled newly diagnosed hyperthyroidism patients aged 18 to 65 with under 2 months' duration. The diagnosis combined clinical symptoms, thyroxine, TRAb, thyroid ultrasound and orbital computed tomography scans. At least ten counts were recorded for this clonotype. The antigen is not known. Researchers took RNA transcripts and amplified TCR beta CDR3 regions from them. The library came from an HTBI-primed first-round RT-PCR and a second-round multiplex PCR. From the multiplex PCR reads, TCRdb called clonotypes with MiXCR, one entry per CDR3 protein. The sample holds about 390,000 distinct CDR3 sequences, 15% seen once.

The TCR sequence derives from a woman aged 18-29 years with stable Graves' hyperthyroidism. The sequenced sample consisted of peripheral blood. The V call is TRBV20-1, the J call TRBJ1-1; the D is unclear. The CDR3 DNA reads TGCAGTGCTAGAAAGGGCATAGTCATGAACACTGAAGCTTTCTTT. It translates to CSARKGIVMNTEAFF.